These T cell receptor beta chains were read from a single sample in a study of shared clonotypes between healthy human individuals. Assay used: immunoSEQ multiplex PCR; TCRdb lists only in-frame clones, some missing. The top ten hold around 0.13% of the sample, which has a few million clones, about 94% seen once. The sequenced sample consisted of naive CD4+ T cells sorted from blood. The receptor source for this set is a man between 18 and 35 years old in good health. Both conserved end residues are part of each CDR3. A D gene is named only where the DNA matches it firmly. Expanded clones are given a class, and other clones once, few, many or no size at all.

V gene	clone size	CDR3 length	J gene	D gene	CDR3 protein	CDR3 DNA
TRBV27	-	16	TRBJ2-3	-	CASSLSRTSSVDTQYF	TGTGCCAGCAGTTTATCCCGAACTAGCAGTGTGGATACGCAGTATTTT
TRBV5-1	-	16	TRBJ2-7	TRBD2	CASSSILAGEDHEQYF	TGCGCCAGCAGCTCGATCCTAGCGGGAGAGGATCACGAGCAGTACTTC
TRBV29-1	once	13	TRBJ1-2	TRBD1	CSVAGTANYGYTF	TGCAGCGTCGCCGGGACAGCCAACTATGGCTACACCTTC
TRBV29-1	-	11	TRBJ2-5	-	CSVAGQETQYF	TGCAGCGTCGCGGGTCAAGAGACCCAGTACTTC
TRBV5-1	once	16	TRBJ2-3	TRBD2	CASSLTSGSPLDTQYF	TGCGCCAGCAGTCTGACTAGCGGGAGTCCCCTAGATACGCAGTATTTT
TRBV7-7	-	15	TRBJ2-5	TRBD2	CASSPAGEYQETQYF	TGTGCTAGCAGCCCAGCGGGAGAGTACCAAGAGACCCAGTACTTC
TRBV7-9	-	13	TRBJ1-4	-	CASSLGRDEKLFF	TGTGCCAGCAGCTTGGGCAGGGATGAAAAACTGTTTTTT
TRBV6-1	-	16	TRBJ1-3	-	CASSEVYGLAGNTIYF	TGTGCCAGCAGTGAAGTATATGGGCTTGCTGGAAACACCATATATTTT
TRBV7-9	-	15	TRBJ2-5	-	CASSLAFRGGETQYF	TGTGCCAGCAGCTTGGCCTTTCGAGGGGGAGAGACCCAGTACTTC
TRBV9	-	14	TRBJ1-5	-	CASSLEGEGQPQHF	TGTGCCAGCAGCCTAGAAGGGGAAGGTCAGCCCCAGCATTTT
TRBV6-5	-	16	TRBJ1-5	-	CASSYETGLSNQPQHF	TGTGCCAGCAGTTACGAGACAGGTTTGAGCAATCAGCCCCAGCATTTT
TRBV5-1	-	17	TRBJ2-3	-	CASSLGGSTISTDTQYF	TGCGCCAGCAGCCTGGGTGGCTCTACAATTAGCACAGATACGCAGTATTTT
TRBV6-1	-	15	TRBJ2-7	TRBD1	CASPLGQGAGYEQYF	TGTGCCAGCCCCTTAGGGCAGGGGGCGGGATACGAGCAGTACTTC
TRBV2	once	12	TRBJ1-1	-	CASSLARQEAFF	TGTGCCAGCAGTCTCGCTCGACAGGAAGCTTTCTTT
TRBV30	-	15	TRBJ2-3	-	CAWSVPRTSTDTQYF	TGTGCCTGGAGTGTACCCCGGACTAGCACAGATACGCAGTATTTT
TRBV6-1	-	19	TRBJ1-5	-	CASSEPRDQILYSNQPQHF	TGTGCCAGCAGTGAACCCCGGGACCAGATCCTTTATAGCAATCAGCCCCAGCATTTT
TRBV7-2	once	16	TRBJ2-3	-	CASSLVSPGGSDTQYF	TGTGCCAGCAGCTTAGTCTCCCCCGGGGGCTCAGATACGCAGTATTTT
TRBV6-1	-	14	TRBJ2-2	TRBD1	CASSGTGAIGELFF	TGTGCCAGCAGTGGGACAGGGGCTATCGGGGAGCTGTTTTTT
TRBV10-2	-	14	TRBJ1-4	-	CASSESGPNEKLFF	TGCGCCAGCAGTGAGTCGGGACCTAATGAAAAACTGTTTTTT
TRBV6-1	-	14	TRBJ1-1	TRBD1	CASSGNRGRTEAFF	TGTGCCAGCAGTGGAAACAGGGGGCGGACTGAAGCTTTCTTT
TRBV5-1	-	18	TRBJ2-5	-	CASSLGGTGLAKQETQYF	TGCGCCAGCAGCTTGGGAGGTACCGGGCTAGCAAAACAAGAGACCCAGTACTTC